A single sample gave rise to the 22 T cell receptor beta chains below, sequenced in a study of a mutant IDH1 vaccine in newly diagnosed glioma. For these receptors, no antigen is known. Time point given: week 11, during vaccination. A 20-mer mutant IDH1 peptide at 300 ug was injected subcutaneously with topical imiquimod. Generated by immunoSEQ multiplex PCR, the TCRdb table keeps only in-frame clones and is missing some. The data show some 60,000 clones, with roughly 80% seen just once and 5% to 6.5% held by the top ten. The sequenced sample was PBMCs, obtained from a glioma patient whose treatment included an IDH1 peptide vaccine. The origin of the receptors is a man aged 50-59 years with glioma.

This clone has more than one count but fewer than ten. V is TRBV5-4 and J is TRBJ2-1; 8 bases are shared with TRBD2. The V gene's germline CDR1 is SGHNT and CDR2 YYREEE (reference sequence). V shed 4 bases and J 8 bases; nucleotides not matched to a gene: 23. CDR3 length: 19 residues. The CDR3 loop is CASSNKQTRTSWGRDEQFF. DNA of the CDR3: TGTGCCAGCAGCAACAAACAAACACGGACTAGCTGGGGTCGGGATGAGCAGTTCTTC. Complete variable domain (other parts from reference TRBV5-4 and TRBJ2-1): ETGVTQSPTHLIKTRGQQVTLRCSSQSGHNTVSWYQQALGQGPQFIFQYYREEENGRGNFPPRFSGLQFPNYSSELNVNALELDDSALYLCASSNKQTRTSWGRDEQFFGPGTRLTVL.

This clone has a single count. The chain carries TRBV18 and TRBJ1-2; possibly TRBD1 for D (5 bases). In germline, CDR1 is KGHSH, CDR2 LQKENI. V lost 3 bases and J 3 bases, leaving 11 bases between the germline ends. The CDR3 length is 14 residues. CDR3 region: CASSPPGRDYGYTF. The DNA of the CDR3 is TGTGCCAGCTCACCGCCCGGCAGGGACTATGGCTACACCTTC.

The chain is built from TRBV19 and TRBJ2-3, with D possibly being TRBD2 (7 bases). Per germline, CDR1 LNHDA and CDR2 SQIVND (reference sequence). This CDR3 comprises 15 residues. V lost 1 base and J 4 bases, leaving 12 bases between the germline ends. The CDR3 loop is CASSIVGGLPDTQYF. Written as DNA, the CDR3 is TGTGCCAGTAGTATAGTGGGGGGGCTCCCAGATACGCAGTATTTT.

This clone was counted between two and nine times. The gene calls are TRBV9 and TRBJ1-1, with 9 bases that match TRBD1. The CDR3 sequence is 14 residues long. The trim removed 5 bases at V and 3 bases at J, leaving 5 bases unmatched. Germline CDR1 is SGDLS and CDR2 is YYNGEE. As DNA, the CDR3 is TGTGCCAGCAGAGAGGGACAGGGACACACTGAAGCTTTCTTT. The encoded protein is CASREGQGHTEAFF.

This chain connects TRBV21-1 to TRBJ1-2; TRBD1, the table's D call, was not compared with the DNA. TRBV21-1 is a pseudogene segment. This CDR3 has 15 amino acids. The CDR3 region has the DNA TGTGCCAGCAGCAAAGCAACAGGGTTGGACTATGGCTACACCTTC. This codes for CASSKATGLDYGYTF.

This clone was observed a handful of times. The chain uses TRBV19 and TRBJ1-5; no clear D gene. Germline V gene sequence: CDR1 LNHDA, CDR2 SQIVND (reference sequence). The CDR3 runs 14 residues. Trimming shortened V by 4 bases and J by 6 bases, and 13 bases separated the two germline ends. CDR3 sequence reads: CASSTVEGTQPQHF. The CDR3 DNA reads as TGTGCCAGTAGTACGGTTGAAGGTACTCAGCCCCAGCATTTT. The full variable domain, its missing parts supplied by reference TRBV19 and TRBJ1-5, is DGGITQSPKYLFRKEGQNVTLSCEQNLNHDAMYWYRQDPGQGLRLIYYSQIVNDFQKGDIAEGYSVSREKKESFPLTVTSAQKNPTAFYLCASSTVEGTQPQHFGDGTRLSIL.

This chain links TRBV4-2 with TRBJ1-1, with 7 bases fitting TRBD1. The J segment lost 2 bases and the V segment lost 11 bases, leaving 14 bases of the junction unmatched. CDR3 length: 15 residues. From germline, CDR1 is LGHNA and CDR2 YNFKEQ. In DNA form, the CDR3 reads TGTGCCGCGTCAACCACTGGGACAGTCAACACTGAAGCTTTCTTT. This codes for CAASTTGTVNTEAFF.

The gene calls are TRBV10-3 and TRBJ1-1; D possibly corresponds to TRBD1 (5 bases). This CDR3 is 14 amino acids long. V was pared by 6 bases and J by 4 bases, with 15 bases between. Germline CDR1 and CDR2: ENHRY and SYGVKD. The CDR3 coding sequence is TGTGCCATCAGGACAGAAAGCGGGTCCACTGAAGCTTTCTTT. It specifies CAIRTESGSTEAFF.

This chain connects TRBV7-9 to TRBJ1-3, with a tentative D call TRBD1 (6 bases). Deletions cut 1 base from V and 4 bases from J, with 11 bases between. Germline V CDR1 and CDR2: SEHNR, FQNEAQ (reference sequence). The CDR3 is 15 residues long. As DNA, the CDR3 is TGTGCCAGCAGCTTAGTACAGGGCTTAGGAAACACCATATATTTT. It codes for CASSLVQGLGNTIYF.

The count of this clone is one. The CDR3 protein is CASSQKTSTDTQYF. In DNA form, the CDR3 reads TGTGCCAGCAGCCAGAAAACTAGCACAGATACGCAGTATTTT. J is TRBJ2-3 and V is TRBV7-9; D unresolved. Germline V gene data show CDR1 as SEHNR and CDR2 as FQNEAQ (reference sequence). This CDR3 has 14 residues. V was cut by 5 bases and J by 0 bases, with 9 bases left in between.

The chain joins TRBV2 to TRBJ1-2, with TRBD1 as a possible D gene (5 bases). With 7 bases removed from V and 1 base from J, the gap between germline ends came to 13 bases. CDR1 is SNHLY and CDR2 is FYNNEI in the germline V gene. This CDR3 region has 14 residues. CDR3: CASTRDRFNYGYTF. CDR3 coding DNA: TGTGCCAGCACCCGGGACCGATTTAACTATGGCTACACCTTC. Supplemented by reference TRBV2 and TRBJ1-2, the full variable domain reads EPEVTQTPSHQVTQMGQEVILRCVPISNHLYFYWYRQILGQKVEFLVSFYNNEISEKSEIFDDQFSVERPDGSNFTLKIRSTKLEDSAMYFCASTRDRFNYGYTFGSGTRLTVV.

The chain links TRBV18 to TRBJ2-7; no reliable D call. Per the germline V gene, CDR1 is KGHSH and CDR2 is LQKENI. The V end was cut by 0 bases, the J end by 0 bases, with 6 bases between. The CDR3 loop spans 14 amino acids. CDR3 loop: CASSPPRSSYEQYF. The CDR3 nucleotides are TGTGCCAGCTCACCACCAAGGAGCTCCTACGAGCAGTACTTC.

The chain is built from TRBV19 and TRBJ1-1; 7 bases align to TRBD1. CDR3 size: 15 residues. V dropped 5 bases and J dropped 6; count of bases not matched to a gene: 12. CDR1 LNHDA and CDR2 SQIVND come from the germline V gene (reference sequence). Here the CDR3 DNA reads TGTGCCAGTAGTCCTGGGACAGTCGGGTATCCTGAAGCTTTCTTT. Translation: CASSPGTVGYPEAFF.

J is TRBJ1-2 and V is TRBV6-5, with 7 bases that match TRBD1. The V gene's germline CDR1 is MNHEY and CDR2 SVGAGI. This CDR3 comprises 11 residues. J lost 8 bases, V lost 6 bases, and 3 bases had no gene match. The CDR3 loop reads CASRQGQGYTF. In DNA, the CDR3 is TGTGCCAGCAGACAGGGGCAAGGCTACACCTTC.

The chain joins TRBV28 to TRBJ2-7; perhaps TRBD1 as D (6 bases). The germline CDR1 and CDR2 sequences are MDHEN and SYDVKM. Trimming took 3 bases from V and 3 from J, leaving 21 bases between them. CDR3 length: 17 residues. The CDR3 coding sequence is TGTGCCAGCAGTTTCTTACAGGGACCCCAACTAGTCTACGAGCAGTACTTC. This codes for CASSFLQGPQLVYEQYF.

The chain is built from TRBV7-9 and TRBJ1-1; 7 bases are shared with TRBD1. The CDR3 contains 17 residues. Trimming removed 0 bases from V and 1 base from J; junction bases left unmatched: 8. Per germline, CDR1 SEHNR and CDR2 FQNEAQ (reference sequence). As DNA, the CDR3 is TGTGCCAGCAGCTTAGCCCTACCGGGACAGCAGAACACTGAAGCTTTCTTT. Translation gives CASSLALPGQQNTEAFF.

The chain combines TRBV27 with TRBJ1-4; D is unclear. V lost 3 bases and J 5 bases, leaving 10 bases between the germline ends. Germline V CDR1 and CDR2: MNHEY, SMNVEV (reference sequence). CDR3 size: 14 residues. The CDR3: CASSLHGPNEKLFF. The CDR3 bases are TGTGCCAGCAGTTTGCACGGACCAAATGAAAAACTGTTTTTT. Variable domain in full (rest from reference TRBV27 and TRBJ1-4): EAQVTQNPRYLITVTGKKLTVTCSQNMNHEYMSWYRQDPGLGLRQIYYSMNVEVTDKGDVPEGYKVSRKEKRNFPLILESPSPNQTSLYFCASSLHGPNEKLFFGSGTQLSVL.

The CDR3 protein is CASGGTAKNQPQHF. The DNA of the CDR3 is TGTGCCAGCGGGGGGACAGCTAAAAATCAGCCCCAGCATTTT. This rearrangement joins TRBV5-6 to TRBJ1-5, with 7 bases fitting TRBD1. CDR1 and CDR2 from the germline V gene are SGHDT and YYEEEE. Trimming took 7 bases from V and 4 from J; bases not matched to a gene: 8. This CDR3 spans 14 amino acids.

CDR3 sequence (DNA): TGTGCCAGCAGCTACCACTCGACTAGCGGGACCAACGAGCAGTACTTC. Translating gives CASSYHSTSGTNEQYF. The V gene is TRBV7-8, the J gene TRBJ2-7; TRBD2 agrees at 11 bases. This CDR3 region has 16 residues. The germline gives CDR1 SGHVS, CDR2 FQNEAQ. The junction had 10 bases not matched to a gene; V was cut back by 4 bases and J by 5 bases.

The V call is TRBV7-9, the J call TRBJ1-4; 10 nucleotides align to TRBD1. J gave up 3 bases and V 4 bases, and 2 bases lay outside the gene matches. The CDR3 is made up of 15 amino acids. In germline, CDR1 is SEHNR, CDR2 FQNEAQ (reference sequence). The CDR3 region has the DNA TGTGCCAGCAGCTACGGGACAGGGGCTAATGAAAAACTGTTTTTT. This codes for CASSYGTGANEKLFF. Full variable domain (missing parts from reference TRBV7-9 and TRBJ1-4): DTGVSQNPRHKITKRGQNVTFRCDPISEHNRLYWYRQTLGQGPEFLTYFQNEAQLEKSRLLSDRFSAERPKGSFSTLEIQRTEQGDSAMYLCASSYGTGANEKLFFGSGTQLSVL.

There are a few counts of this clone. The V gene is TRBV28, the J gene TRBJ1-2, with D hard to call. The CDR3 covers 15 residues. V lost 3 bases and J lost 3, with 14 bases in between. The germline gives CDR1 MDHEN, CDR2 SYDVKM. This CDR3 is CASSFRARRDYGYTF. In DNA, the CDR3 is TGTGCCAGCAGTTTTAGGGCCCGAAGGGACTATGGCTACACCTTC.

The chain has TRBV30 and TRBJ2-5; 7 bases are a match to TRBD1. CDR3 length: 13 amino acids. Losses at the gene ends were 5 bases for V and 2 bases for J; bases not matched to a gene: 5. Per germline, CDR1 GTSNPN and CDR2 SVGIG (reference sequence). This CDR3 reads CAWGGQVQETQYF. The DNA of the CDR3 is TGTGCCTGGGGAGGACAGGTACAAGAGACCCAGTACTTC.